The source of this T cell receptor (beta chain) is a study of cytomegalovirus exposure and HLA in healthy donors. The PCR contained 60 Vbeta and 13 Jbeta primers. TCRdb keeps only in-frame clones here, not all; method: immunoSEQ multiplex PCR. Of some 150,000 clones listed, approximately 85% are singletons. The V gene end was trimmed by 5 bases and the J gene end by 4 bases; junction bases not matched to a gene: 14. This CDR3 has 16 residues. Germline values: CDR1 SEHNR, CDR2 FQNEAQ (reference sequence). The rearrangement links TRBV7-9 to TRBJ2-7; 7 positions match TRBD1. This sequence originates from a man between 50 and 59 years old in good health and CMV-seropositive. Sequenced sample: PBMCs. DNA of the CDR3: TGTGCCAGCAGCCCTTCCTCCGACAGGGTGGGTTACGAGCAGTACTTC. This encodes CASSPSSDRVGYEQYF.